The present T cell receptor beta chain was sequenced within a study of cytomegalovirus exposure and HLA in healthy donors. Study-level findings and limits: Productive status was seen about 90% or about 30% of the time for most TCR beta V segments in an earlier analysis. Roughly uniform depth of sequencing across donors was assumed in presence/absence analyses.

The PCR employed 60 Vbeta primers together with 13 Jbeta primers. Data came from immunoSEQ multiplex PCR; TCRdb stores just in-frame clones and leaves some out. The sample records about 140,000 clones, around 82% being singletons. Germline loops: CDR1 MGHRA, CDR2 YSYEKL. Germline trimming cut 1 base from V and 5 bases from J; bases unmatched to any gene: 6. The CDR3 totals 16 residues. The donors, nominally healthy at sampling, likely had unrecorded immune exposures. The count of this clone is one. Its target is unknown. The clonotype was recovered from a young man in good health and CMV-seropositive. The chain recombines TRBV4-1 with TRBJ2-3; 10 bases fit TRBD2. Sequenced input: PBMCs. CDR3 residues: CASSQGLAGGEDTQYF. The CDR3 coding sequence is TGCGCCAGCAGCCAAGGGTTAGCGGGAGGTGAAGATACGCAGTATTTT.